This T cell receptor (beta chain) derives from a study of T cell responses to AZD1222 COVID-19 vaccine (dated by TCRdb to the early 2020s). Study-wide context: AZD1222 recipients whose second dose came at about 4 weeks and those whose second dose came at about 12 weeks were combined into one group, since spike-specific TCR depth and breadth did not differ between the two schedules. Trial participants were enrolled into age subgroups of 18-55, 56-69 and 70-plus years, which contained approximately 150, 28 and 58 TCR-sequenced participants, respectively. TCR sequencing covered approximately 230 trial participants: 200 to 220 given two doses of AZD1222 and some 25 given two doses of MenACWY control vaccine.

Comment on this clone: The clone's antigen remains unknown. Per-base qualities were not stored, and no clone one base away is much larger.

The CDR3 regions of human TCRbeta chains were analyzed by immunosequencing. The source study handled its data this way. Repertoire TCRs were checked for matches against a reference library of SARS-CoV-2-specific TCRs that had been generated using the MIRA antigen-specificity platform. Breadth was defined as the fraction of unique TCRs that were SARS-CoV-2-associated. Depth was defined as the fraction of total T cells that were SARS-CoV-2-associated. Each spike-specific TCR was assigned to its reactive spike region and to a CD4 or CD8 class using the MIRA data. Log10-transformed breadth and depth values were compared by one-way ANOVA with Sidak's multiple comparisons tests. TCRdb provides this immuneACCESS table in a form limited to in-frame rearrangements. Some clones are lacking; in checked studies, under half of them reflect an unresolved V gene, and why the rest are absent is not known. V and J calls plus clone size are reproduced from that table; the DNA served to infer D and trimming. This sample holds about 95,000 clones; 85% to 90% were observed only once. The ten largest clones represent around 3.5% of the sample.

What this sample's time point label stands for: baseline before first vaccination. Samples from vaccinated people were obtained from the UK trials COV001 and COV002, which included a single-blind randomized controlled phase 2/3 trial of AZD1222 (ChAdOx1 nCoV-19) in healthy adults. For TCRbeta chain sequencing, PBMC samples were collected from trial participants at day 0 and at day 28 after the second dose. Broad study findings and their caveats: Because no samples from the day 14 peak response were available, repertoires could be characterized only after the peak T cell response. Participants were mostly white British and included more females than males, and it was suggested by the authors that clonal diversity may have been underestimated. CD4 TCRs associated with the vaccine covered the entire spike protein, and the dominant responses were in regions 160-218 and 743-854. In the small 56-69-year group, the increase in depth fell short of significance, most likely because of low power. Conclusions about previously exposed vaccinees are limited, since just five to seven AZD1222 recipients were seropositive for SARS-CoV-2 at baseline. After two AZD1222 doses, spike-specific TCR breadth and depth were significantly higher than at day 0 and than in MenACWY recipients. Reportedly, almost half of the unique spike-specific TCRs recognized epitopes lying outside the regions that are mutated in the B.1.351 and B.1.1.7 variants.

A distance of 8 bases separates the germline ends of V and J, which lose 2 bases and 4 bases respectively. Inclusive of the bounding cysteine and phenylalanine, the CDR3 is 13 residues long. The read is trimmed to its CDR3 DNA, 39 bases read in frame from base 1. Here the chain combines TRBV12-3 or TRBV12-4 and TRBJ1-2, with the D gene call left open. This sample comprised peripheral blood, obtained on day 0 of AZD1222 vaccination. The receptor was derived from an adult in good health. The nucleotide sequence reads as follows: TGTGCCAGCAGTTTACGCGCCGGCTATGGCTACACCTTC. Translated, this gives CASSLRAGYGYTF.